Below, 25 T cell receptor beta chains from the same sample are listed, as sequenced in a study of CD8+ T cells in alopecia areata. Reverse transcribed after extraction, RNA yielded cDNA as the sequencing template. Some clones are missing from TCRdb's copy, which holds only in-frame ones; the method was immunoSEQ multiplex PCR. The sample contains 30,000 to 35,000 clones, approximately 60% of which appear only once. The sample consisted of NKG2D-high CD8+ T cells sorted from blood. These receptors originate from a human donor with alopecia areata.

The chain uses TRBV16 and TRBJ2-7; D is perhaps TRBD2 (6 bases). Germline-derived CDR1 and CDR2 are KGHSY and FQNENV. V lost 6 bases to trimming and J lost 3 bases, with 12 bases between them. The CDR3 is 13 amino acids. CDR3: CASSPTRNYEQYF. The CDR3 DNA reads as TGTGCCAGCAGTCCGACTAGGAACTACGAGCAGTACTTC.

This clone was observed a handful of times. This sequence joins TRBV5-4 and TRBJ1-1; D remains ambiguous. This CDR3 has 13 amino acids. CDR1 is SGHNT, CDR2 YYREEE, per germline (reference sequence). The V and J ends lost 4 bases and 1 base respectively, with 8 bases between them. The CDR3 region is CASSLAENTEAFF. CDR3 coding DNA: TGTGCCAGCAGCCTTGCCGAGAACACTGAAGCTTTCTTT. Using reference TRBV5-4 and TRBJ1-1 for the parts outside the CDR3, the full variable domain is ETGVTQSPTHLIKTRGQQVTLRCSSQSGHNTVSWYQQALGQGPQFIFQYYREEENGRGNFPPRFSGLQFPNYSSELNVNALELDDSALYLCASSLAENTEAFFGQGTRLTVV.

This clone has more than one count but fewer than ten. The chain joins TRBV7-8 to TRBJ1-1, with a tentative D call TRBD1 (5 bases). Germline V CDR1 and CDR2: SGHVS, FQNEAQ. Trimming took off 4 bases at V and 1 base at J, with 19 bases between the two ends. CDR3 length: 17 residues. The CDR3 DNA is TGTGCCAGCAGCTCCAACCACTATCCAAGGGGGAACACTGAAGCTTTCTTT. Translating gives CASSSNHYPRGNTEAFF.

The chain combines TRBV5-6 with TRBJ2-7; D unresolved. From germline, CDR1 is SGHDT and CDR2 YYEEEE. This CDR3 is built from 12 residues. Trimming pared 2 bases from V and 0 bases from J, leaving 3 bases between. CDR3 DNA sequence: TGTGCCAGCAGCTTTAGCTCCTACGAGCAGTACTTC. Its protein is CASSFSSYEQYF.

V usage is TRBV9 and J usage is TRBJ2-7, with a possible D match to TRBD2 (6 bases). The germline V gene has CDR1 SGDLS and CDR2 YYNGEE. V dropped 0 bases and J dropped 3 bases, with 10 bases sitting between them. CDR3 length: 14 amino acids. CDR3 DNA: TGTGCCAGCAGCGTAGGACTAGGACTCTACGAGCAGTACTTC. Protein product: CASSVGLGLYEQYF.

The chain uses TRBV30 and TRBJ2-1; 9 bases are shared with TRBD2. The V gene's germline CDR1 is GTSNPN and CDR2 SVGIG (reference sequence). With 1 base clipped from V and 4 bases from J, the junction kept 11 bases outside the gene matches. CDR3 length equals 17 residues. Here the CDR3 reads CAWSGRIGAGGYNEQFF. The DNA of the CDR3 is TGTGCCTGGAGTGGAAGGATCGGGGCGGGAGGGTACAATGAGCAGTTCTTC.

As DNA, the CDR3 is TGTGCCAGCAGTTTATATCAGGGAAAAGATCAGCCCCAGCATTTT. Protein sequence: CASSLYQGKDQPQHF. The chain carries TRBV28 and TRBJ1-5; possible D gene TRBD1, 5 bases. This CDR3 has 15 amino acids. Germline V lookup: CDR1 MDHEN, CDR2 SYDVKM. V lost 1 base and J 5 bases, leaving 12 bases between the germline ends.

The CDR3 sequence: CSVDVSGTGELFF. The CDR3 DNA follows: TGCAGCGTTGATGTTTCAGGGACCGGGGAGCTGTTTTTT. The chain couples TRBV29-1 to TRBJ2-2; D possibly corresponds to TRBD1 (5 bases). CDR1 and CDR2 (germline): SQVTM, ANQGSEA. CDR3 size: 13 residues. V lost 3 bases and J 5 bases, leaving 10 bases between the germline ends.

This clone was detected a few times. The rearrangement joins TRBV19 to TRBJ1-1; the D is unclear. The germline V gene has CDR1 LNHDA and CDR2 SQIVND (reference sequence). Trimming took off 3 bases at V and 1 base at J, with 6 bases between the two ends. The CDR3 contains 13 residues. In DNA, the CDR3 is TGTGCCAGTAGTATCACAAGGAACACTGAAGCTTTCTTT. Its protein product is CASSITRNTEAFF.

The chain recombines TRBV7-8 with TRBJ1-2; D might be TRBD1 (5 bases). The CDR3 covers 16 residues. V lost 0 bases and J lost 5, with 16 bases in between. Germline CDR1 is SGHVS and CDR2 is FQNEAQ. The chain's CDR3 is CASSLARGGAGYGYTF. Here the CDR3 DNA reads TGTGCCAGCAGCTTAGCGAGGGGAGGGGCCGGGTATGGCTACACCTTC.

The V and J genes are TRBV7-9 and TRBJ2-5, with D possibly TRBD2 on 6 matching bases. Trimming cost V 4 bases and J 5 bases, with 23 bases left between them. Germline V gene lookup returns CDR1 SEHNR and CDR2 FQNEAQ (reference sequence). The CDR3 runs to 17 residues. The CDR3 region is CASSSRPPGVLRETQYF. The CDR3 bases are TGTGCCAGCAGCTCCAGGCCCCCGGGGGTCCTCCGGGAGACCCAGTACTTC.

The chain links TRBV2 to TRBJ2-1; D unclear. Trimming shortened V by 6 bases and J by 5 bases, and 8 bases separated the two germline ends. The germline V gene has CDR1 SNHLY and CDR2 FYNNEI. CDR3 length: 12 amino acids. CDR3 residues: CASSGRNNEQFF. DNA for the CDR3: TGTGCCAGCAGCGGCCGTAACAATGAGCAGTTCTTC.

The V call is TRBV4-3, the J call TRBJ2-3; 8 bases align to TRBD2. The CDR3 runs to 14 residues. Trimming removed 2 bases from V and 3 bases from J; junction bases left unmatched: 1. Germline V gene lookup returns CDR1 LGHNA and CDR2 YSLEER. In DNA, the CDR3 is TGCGCCAGCAGCCAAAAGCGGGAGACAGATACGCAGTATTTT. This sequence encodes CASSQKRETDTQYF.

The CDR3 bases are TGCAGCGTTATCGGAAACACCGGGGAGCTGTTTTTT. This codes for CSVIGNTGELFF. The chain combines TRBV29-1 with TRBJ2-2; D is uncertain. Trimming left V 5 bases short and J 2 bases short, with 6 bases between. Germline V gene data show CDR1 as SQVTM and CDR2 as ANQGSEA. This CDR3 has 12 residues.

A few counts support this clone. J is TRBJ2-1 and V is TRBV2, with 9 nucleotides matching TRBD1. Germline loops: CDR1 SNHLY, CDR2 FYNNEI. The CDR3 is 14 amino acids. V lost 10 bases and J lost 8; bases outside the gene matches: 12. The CDR3 sequence: CATLTGTGYDEQFF. The CDR3, as DNA: TGTGCCACTCTTACCGGGACAGGGTACGATGAGCAGTTCTTC.

The rearrangement joins TRBV2 to TRBJ1-5, with 7 bases lining up with TRBD1. The V gene's germline CDR1 is SNHLY and CDR2 FYNNEI. With 8 bases clipped from V and 2 bases from J, the junction kept 21 bases outside the gene matches. This CDR3 contains 19 residues. The CDR3 sequence: CASRRDRTGQASGNQPQHF. The CDR3 region has the DNA TGTGCCAGCCGACGAGACCGGACAGGTCAAGCTTCGGGCAATCAGCCCCAGCATTTT.

The chain combines TRBV5-6 with TRBJ2-7, with 8 bases identical to TRBD1. This CDR3 region has 16 residues. The V segment lost 2 bases and the J segment 1 base; nucleotides outside the gene matches: 8. CDR1 is SGHDT and CDR2 is YYEEEE in the germline V gene. Here the CDR3 DNA reads TGTGCCAGCAGCTTAGGGACAGGTGGGACATCCTACGAGCAGTACTTC. Protein sequence: CASSLGTGGTSYEQYF.

V gene TRBV7-9 combines with J gene TRBJ2-5; possibly TRBD2 for D (6 bases). The V end lost 2 bases, the J end lost 3 bases, and 7 bases lay between the germline ends. CDR1 is SEHNR and CDR2 is FQNEAQ in the germline V gene (reference sequence). CDR3 length: 13 amino acids. The CDR3 is CASSLRREETQYF. The CDR3 bases are TGTGCCAGCAGCTTAAGGAGGGAAGAGACCCAGTACTTC.

The V and J genes are TRBV7-7 and TRBJ2-5; D is perhaps TRBD2 (6 bases). Trimming shortened V by 0 bases and J by 0 bases, and 8 bases separated the two germline ends. The germline V gene encodes CDR1 SSHAT and CDR2 FNYEAQ (reference sequence). The CDR3 covers 15 residues. CDR3 in DNA: TGTGCCAGCAGCTTAGCGGCGGGGAACCAAGAGACCCAGTACTTC. It is translated as CASSLAAGNQETQYF.

The chain has TRBV6-6 and TRBJ2-2; 9 nucleotides align to TRBD2. Trimming at V came to 0 bases and at J to 5 bases, leaving 4 bases not matched to a gene. The CDR3 is 16 residues long. CDR1 and CDR2 (germline): MNHNY, SVGAGI (reference sequence). CDR3 nucleotide sequence: TGTGCCAGCAGTTACTCGTCGCTAGCGGGGACCGGGGAGCTGTTTTTT. Amino acid sequence: CASSYSSLAGTGELFF.

This chain connects TRBV25-1 to TRBJ2-1; 8 bases align to TRBD2. The germline V gene has CDR1 MGHDK and CDR2 SYGVNS. J lost 4 bases, V lost 6 bases, and 5 bases had no gene match. This CDR3 has 14 amino acids. The CDR3 protein is CASSLGGGYNEQFF. The CDR3 DNA sequence: TGTGCCAGCAGCCTCGGGGGGGGGTACAATGAGCAGTTCTTC.

This clone was observed a few times. J is TRBJ2-7 and V is TRBV7-9; D is ambiguous. Trimming left V 6 bases short and J 6 bases short, with 18 bases between. The germline V gene has CDR1 SEHNR and CDR2 FQNEAQ (reference sequence). The CDR3 is 14 amino acids. The CDR3 DNA reads TGTGCCAGCAGTGACCAAGACTTCGGCCTCGAGCAGTACTTC. Translating it yields CASSDQDFGLEQYF.

The rearrangement links TRBV7-3 to TRBJ2-1; 7 bases line up with TRBD2. This CDR3 has 15 amino acids. Unmatched junction bases numbered 4, after V lost 4 bases and J lost 1 base. The germline V gene has CDR1 SGHTA and CDR2 FQGTGA. CDR3: CASSSSSGSYNEQFF. CDR3 DNA sequence: TGTGCCAGCAGCTCCTCTAGCGGATCCTACAATGAGCAGTTCTTC. The full variable domain, completed using reference TRBV7-3 and TRBJ2-1, is GAGVSQTPSNKVTEKGKYVELRCDPISGHTALYWYRQSLGQGPEFLIYFQGTGAADDSGLPNDRFFAVRPEGSVSTLKIQRTERGDSAVYLCASSSSSGSYNEQFFGPGTRLTVL.

CDR3 loop: CASSDRGLDQPQHF. The CDR3, as DNA: TGCGCCAGCAGCGACAGGGGGCTGGATCAGCCCCAGCATTTT. The rearrangement links TRBV4-1 to TRBJ1-5; 10 bases agree with TRBD1. Germline V gene lookup returns CDR1 MGHRA and CDR2 YSYEKL. The CDR3 contains 14 residues. The ends lost 5 bases at V and 5 bases at J; junction bases unmatched: 3.

This clone has only a few counts. The genes are TRBV28 and TRBJ1-5; D gene ambiguous. The CDR3 runs 17 residues. Trimming took 7 bases from V and 0 from J, leaving 19 bases between them. Germline CDR1 and CDR2: MDHEN and SYDVKM. Here the CDR3 reads CASTLSGGYYSNQPQHF. The CDR3 bases are TGTGCCAGCACCCTTTCGGGAGGGTACTATAGCAATCAGCCCCAGCATTTT. Variable domain in full (rest from reference TRBV28 and TRBJ1-5): DVKVTQSSRYLVKRTGEKVFLECVQDMDHENMFWYRQDPGLGLRLIYFSYDVKMKEKGDIPEGYSVSREKKERFSLILESASTNQTSMYLCASTLSGGYYSNQPQHFGDGTRLSIL.